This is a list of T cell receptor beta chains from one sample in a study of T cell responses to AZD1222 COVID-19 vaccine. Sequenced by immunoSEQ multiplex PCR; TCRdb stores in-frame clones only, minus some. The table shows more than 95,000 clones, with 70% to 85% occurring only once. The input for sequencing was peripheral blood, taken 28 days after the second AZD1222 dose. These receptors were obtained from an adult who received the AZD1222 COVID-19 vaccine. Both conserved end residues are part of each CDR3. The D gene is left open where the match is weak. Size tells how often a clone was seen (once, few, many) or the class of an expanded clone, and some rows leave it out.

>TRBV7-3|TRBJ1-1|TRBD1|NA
CASSLMGQRMNTEAFF
TGTGCCAGCAGCTTAATGGGACAGCGGATGAACACTGAAGCTTTCTTT
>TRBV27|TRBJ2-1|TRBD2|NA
CASSPWGLAGVNEQFF
TGTGCCAGCAGTCCCTGGGGACTAGCGGGGGTTAATGAGCAGTTCTTC
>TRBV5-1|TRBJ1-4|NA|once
CASSLAGNPGVGEKLFF
TGCGCCAGCAGCTTGGCGGGGAACCCGGGTGTAGGAGAAAAACTGTTTTTT
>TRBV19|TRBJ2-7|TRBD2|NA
CASRPSGALYEQYF
TGTGCCAGTAGACCTAGCGGAGCTCTCTACGAGCAGTACTTC
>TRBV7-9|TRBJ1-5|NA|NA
CASSLGAGNQPQHF
TGTGCCAGCAGCTTAGGGGCCGGAAATCAGCCCCAGCATTTT
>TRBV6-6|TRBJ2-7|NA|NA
CASSPTGQEQYF
TGTGCCAGCAGTCCAACAGGGCAAGAGCAGTACTTC
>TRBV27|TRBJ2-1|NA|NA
CASSPFLGRYNEQFF
TGTGCCAGCAGTCCATTCCTAGGACGGTACAATGAGCAGTTCTTC
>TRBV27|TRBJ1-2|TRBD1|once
CASQTGGSGYTF
TGTGCCAGCCAGACAGGGGGGTCTGGCTACACCTTC
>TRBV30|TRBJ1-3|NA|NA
CAWSSLSGLLGNTIYF
TGTGCCTGGAGTTCCCTTTCTGGCCTCTTAGGAAACACCATATATTTT
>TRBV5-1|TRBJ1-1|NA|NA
CASSLQTQGLTEAFF
TGCGCCAGCAGCCTCCAGACTCAGGGGCTCACTGAAGCTTTCTTT
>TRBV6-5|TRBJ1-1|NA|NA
CASSRGTEAFF
TGTGCCAGCAGCAGGGGCACTGAAGCTTTCTTT
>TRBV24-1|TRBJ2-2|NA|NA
CATSVFGGGTGELFF
TGTGCCACCAGTGTATTCGGAGGGGGCACCGGGGAGCTGTTTTTT
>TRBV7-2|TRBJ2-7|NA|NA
CASSLKGGYEQYF
TGTGCCAGCAGCTTAAAGGGAGGCTACGAGCAGTACTTC
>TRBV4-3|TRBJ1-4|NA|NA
CASSQGVGPDEKLFF
TGCGCCAGCAGCCAAGGGGTGGGACCGGATGAAAAACTGTTTTTT
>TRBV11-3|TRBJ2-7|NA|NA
CASSPGGLTYEQYF
TGTGCCAGCAGCCCAGGGGGGCTAACCTACGAGCAGTACTTC
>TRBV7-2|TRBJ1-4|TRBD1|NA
CASSFFSTFGTGHEKLFF
TGTGCCAGCAGCTTTTTTTCTACGTTCGGGACAGGGCATGAAAAACTGTTTTTT
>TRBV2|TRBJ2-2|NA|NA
CASTKTTGELFF
TGTGCCAGCACAAAAACCACCGGGGAGCTGTTTTTT
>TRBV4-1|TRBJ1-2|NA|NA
CASSQDDITNYGYTF
TGCGCCAGCAGCCAAGACGACATCACTAACTATGGCTACACCTTC
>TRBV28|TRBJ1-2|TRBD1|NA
CASSLPPRITGDYGYTF
TGTGCCAGCAGTTTACCCCCCCGGATAACAGGGGACTATGGCTACACCTTC
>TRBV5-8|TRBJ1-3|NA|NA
CASSLTYSGNTIYF
TGTGCCAGCAGCTTGACGTACTCTGGAAACACCATATATTTT
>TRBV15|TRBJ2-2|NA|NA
CATSREKLVLGMAGELFF
TGTGCCACCAGCAGAGAGAAACTAGTCCTAGGGATGGCCGGGGAGCTGTTTTTT
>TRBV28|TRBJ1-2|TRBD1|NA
CASSRDRGVYTF
TGTGCCAGCAGTCGAGACAGGGGTGTCTACACCTTC
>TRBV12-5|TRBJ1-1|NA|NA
CASGDGRAGNTEAFF
TGTGCTAGTGGTGACGGGCGCGCAGGGAACACTGAAGCTTTCTTT
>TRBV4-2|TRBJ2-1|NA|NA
CASSQVPTNEQFF
TGTGCCAGCAGCCAAGTCCCCACTAATGAGCAGTTCTTC
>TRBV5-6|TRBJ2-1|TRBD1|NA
CASSLLVTGGEQFF
TGTGCCAGCAGCTTACTTGTGACAGGGGGTGAGCAGTTCTTC
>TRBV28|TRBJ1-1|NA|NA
CASSLRPGGGVNTEAFF
TGTGCCAGCAGTTTGAGACCGGGGGGAGGGGTGAACACTGAAGCTTTCTTT
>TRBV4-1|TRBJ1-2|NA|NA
CASSPLGNGYTF
TGCGCCAGCAGCCCCCTGGGGAATGGCTACACCTTC